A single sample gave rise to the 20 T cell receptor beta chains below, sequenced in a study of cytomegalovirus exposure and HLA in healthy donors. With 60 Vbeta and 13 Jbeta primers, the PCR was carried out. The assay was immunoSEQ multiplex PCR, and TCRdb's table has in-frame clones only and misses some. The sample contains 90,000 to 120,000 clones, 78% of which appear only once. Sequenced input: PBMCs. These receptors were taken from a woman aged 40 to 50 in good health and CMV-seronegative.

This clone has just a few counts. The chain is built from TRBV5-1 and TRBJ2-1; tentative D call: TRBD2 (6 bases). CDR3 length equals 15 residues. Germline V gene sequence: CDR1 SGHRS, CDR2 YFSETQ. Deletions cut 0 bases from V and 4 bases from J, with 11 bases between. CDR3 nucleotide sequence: TGCGCCAGCAGCTTGGTGCCGGGACTGTACAATGAGCAGTTCTTC. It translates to CASSLVPGLYNEQFF.

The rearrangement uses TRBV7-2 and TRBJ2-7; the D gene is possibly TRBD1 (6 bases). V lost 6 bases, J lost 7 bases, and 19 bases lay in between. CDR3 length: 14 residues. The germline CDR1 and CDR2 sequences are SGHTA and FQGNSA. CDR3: CASSQGISLREQYF. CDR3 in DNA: TGTGCCAGCAGTCAGGGGATTTCTTTGAGGGAGCAGTACTTC.

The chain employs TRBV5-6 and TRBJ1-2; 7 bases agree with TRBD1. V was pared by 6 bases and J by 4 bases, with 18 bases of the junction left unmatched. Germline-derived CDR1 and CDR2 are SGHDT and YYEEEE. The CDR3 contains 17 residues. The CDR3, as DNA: TGTGCCAGCACCACATCCCCCCCCCAGGGGGTCGGCTATGGCTACACCTTC. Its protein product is CASTTSPPQGVGYGYTF.

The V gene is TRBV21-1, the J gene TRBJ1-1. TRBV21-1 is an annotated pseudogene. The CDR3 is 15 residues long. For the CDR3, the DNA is TGTGCCAGCGAGGGGAGGTCACTAATGGACACTGAAGCTTTCTTT. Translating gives CASEGRSLMDTEAFF.

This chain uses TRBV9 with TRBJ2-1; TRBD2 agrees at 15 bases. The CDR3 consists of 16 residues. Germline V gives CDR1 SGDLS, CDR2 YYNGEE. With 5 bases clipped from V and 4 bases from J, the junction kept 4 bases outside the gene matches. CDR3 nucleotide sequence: TGTGCCAGCAGTCGGACTAGCGGGAGGGAGTACAATGAGCAGTTCTTC. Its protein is CASSRTSGREYNEQFF.

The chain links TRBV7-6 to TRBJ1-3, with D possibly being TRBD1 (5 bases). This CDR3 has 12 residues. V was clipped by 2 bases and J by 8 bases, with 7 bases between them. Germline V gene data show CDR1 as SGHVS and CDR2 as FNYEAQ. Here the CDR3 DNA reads TGTGCCAGCAGCTTAATCAGGGACACCATATATTTT. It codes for CASSLIRDTIYF.

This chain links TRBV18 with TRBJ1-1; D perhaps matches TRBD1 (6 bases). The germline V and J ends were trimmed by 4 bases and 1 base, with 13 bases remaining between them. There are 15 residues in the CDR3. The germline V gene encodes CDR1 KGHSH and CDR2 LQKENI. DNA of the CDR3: TGTGCCAGCTCACTACAGGGATCCCGGAACACTGAAGCTTTCTTT. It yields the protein CASSLQGSRNTEAFF.

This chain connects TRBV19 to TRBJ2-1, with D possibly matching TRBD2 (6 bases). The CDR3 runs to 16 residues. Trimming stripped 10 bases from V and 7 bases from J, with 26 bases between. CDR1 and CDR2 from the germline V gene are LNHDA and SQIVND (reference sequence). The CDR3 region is CATQAGWGTLGNEQFF. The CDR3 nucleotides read TGTGCCACCCAGGCGGGGTGGGGGACGCTAGGAAATGAGCAGTTCTTC.

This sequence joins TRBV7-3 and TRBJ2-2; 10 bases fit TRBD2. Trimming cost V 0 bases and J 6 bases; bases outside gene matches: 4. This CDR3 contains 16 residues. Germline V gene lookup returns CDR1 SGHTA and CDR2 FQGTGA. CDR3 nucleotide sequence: TGTGCCAGCAGCTTAACGTCAAGCGGGAGGGCCGGGGAGCTGTTTTTT. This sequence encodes CASSLTSSGRAGELFF.

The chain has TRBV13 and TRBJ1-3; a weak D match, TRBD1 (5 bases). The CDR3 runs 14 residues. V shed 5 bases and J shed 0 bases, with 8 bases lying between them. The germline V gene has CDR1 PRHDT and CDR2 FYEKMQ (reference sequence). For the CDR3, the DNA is TGTGCCAGCAGCGCAGACAGCTCTGGAAACACCATATATTTT. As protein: CASSADSSGNTIYF.

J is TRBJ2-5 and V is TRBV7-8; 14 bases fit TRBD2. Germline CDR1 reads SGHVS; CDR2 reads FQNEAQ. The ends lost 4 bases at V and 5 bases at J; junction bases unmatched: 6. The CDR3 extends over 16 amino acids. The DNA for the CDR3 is TGTGCCAGCAGCTCCCCGGGACTAGCGGGAGTGGAGACCCAGTACTTC. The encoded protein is CASSSPGLAGVETQYF.

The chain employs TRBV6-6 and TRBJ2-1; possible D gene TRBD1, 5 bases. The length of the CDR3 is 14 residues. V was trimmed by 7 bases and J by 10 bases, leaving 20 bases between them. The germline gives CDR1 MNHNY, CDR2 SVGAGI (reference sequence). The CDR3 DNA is TGTGCCAGCACCCCCCTGTCAGGGTACGTGGAGCAGTTCTTC. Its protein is CASTPLSGYVEQFF.

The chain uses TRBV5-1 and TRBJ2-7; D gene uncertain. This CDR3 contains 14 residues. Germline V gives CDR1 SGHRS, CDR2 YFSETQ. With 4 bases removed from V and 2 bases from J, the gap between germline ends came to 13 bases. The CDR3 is CASSVSGLTYEQYF. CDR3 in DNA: TGCGCCAGCAGCGTTTCTGGGCTCACCTACGAGCAGTACTTC.

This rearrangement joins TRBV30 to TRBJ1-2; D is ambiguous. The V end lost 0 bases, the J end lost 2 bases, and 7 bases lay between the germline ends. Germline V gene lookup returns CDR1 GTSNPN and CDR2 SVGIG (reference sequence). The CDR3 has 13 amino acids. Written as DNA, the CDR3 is TGTGCCTGGAGTGTACCAGGAAACTATGGCTACACCTTC. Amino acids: CAWSVPGNYGYTF.

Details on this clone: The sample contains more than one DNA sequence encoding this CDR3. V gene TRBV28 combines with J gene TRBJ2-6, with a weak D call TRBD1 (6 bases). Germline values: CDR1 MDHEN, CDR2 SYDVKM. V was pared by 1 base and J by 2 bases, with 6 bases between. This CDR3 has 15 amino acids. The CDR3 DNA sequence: TGTGCCAGCAGTTTATCAGGGGCTGGGGCCAACGTCCTGACTTTC. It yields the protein CASSLSGAGANVLTF.

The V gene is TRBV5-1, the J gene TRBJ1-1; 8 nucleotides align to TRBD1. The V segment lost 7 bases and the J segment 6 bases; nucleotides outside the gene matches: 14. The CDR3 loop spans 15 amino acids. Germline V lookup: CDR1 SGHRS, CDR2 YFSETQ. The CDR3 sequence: CASRKNFRGLAEAFF. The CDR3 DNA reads TGCGCCAGCCGCAAAAACTTCAGGGGGCTGGCTGAAGCTTTCTTT.

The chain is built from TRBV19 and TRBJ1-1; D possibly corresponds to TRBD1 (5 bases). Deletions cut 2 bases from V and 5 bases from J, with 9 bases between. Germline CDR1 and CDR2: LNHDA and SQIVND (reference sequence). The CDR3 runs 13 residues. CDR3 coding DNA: TGTGCCAGTAGTATACAGGGTGGGACTGAAGCTTTCTTT. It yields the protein CASSIQGGTEAFF. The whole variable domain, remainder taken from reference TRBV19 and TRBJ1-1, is DGGITQSPKYLFRKEGQNVTLSCEQNLNHDAMYWYRQDPGQGLRLIYYSQIVNDFQKGDIAEGYSVSREKKESFPLTVTSAQKNPTAFYLCASSIQGGTEAFFGQGTRLTVV.

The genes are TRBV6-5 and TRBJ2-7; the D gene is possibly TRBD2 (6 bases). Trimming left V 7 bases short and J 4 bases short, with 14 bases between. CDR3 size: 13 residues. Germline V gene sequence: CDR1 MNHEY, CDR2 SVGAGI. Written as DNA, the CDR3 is TGTGCCAGCAACCTTATAGCGGCTTACGAGCAGTACTTC. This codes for CASNLIAAYEQYF.

The CDR3 sequence is CASRTSVFSNEQFF. CDR3 DNA: TGTGCCAGCAGGACTAGCGTTTTCTCCAATGAGCAGTTCTTC. The chain uses TRBV27 and TRBJ2-1; 8 positions match TRBD2. The CDR3 is made up of 14 amino acids. Germline CDR1 is MNHEY and CDR2 is SMNVEV (reference sequence). The J segment lost 6 bases and the V segment lost 6 bases, leaving 7 bases of the junction unmatched.

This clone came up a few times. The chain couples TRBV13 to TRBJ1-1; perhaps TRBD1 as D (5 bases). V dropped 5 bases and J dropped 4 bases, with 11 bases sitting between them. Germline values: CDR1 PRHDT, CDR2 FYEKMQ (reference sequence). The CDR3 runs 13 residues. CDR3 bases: TGTGCCAGCAGCCCTTCGGGGGTCACTGAAGCTTTCTTT. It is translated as CASSPSGVTEAFF.